These 13 T cell receptor beta chains share one sample of origin, sequenced in a study of T cell changes during pregnancy in multiple sclerosis. Produced via immunoSEQ multiplex PCR; TCRdb's table is partial and in-frame only. The table shows fewer than 85,000 clones, with approximately 94% occurring only once. The sequencing here drew on peripheral blood, taken in the third trimester of pregnancy. These receptors were collected from a female donor with multiple sclerosis, enrolled in a pregnancy study.

V gene TRBV9 combines with J gene TRBJ1-6; 7 positions match TRBD1. The V gene end was trimmed by 4 bases and the J gene end by 6 bases; junction bases not matched to a gene: 4. Germline CDR1 SGDLS, CDR2 YYNGEE. CDR3 length: 14 residues. CDR3 region: CASSFRDSNSPLHF. DNA of the CDR3: TGTGCCAGCAGCTTCCGGGACAGTAATTCACCCCTCCACTTT. The whole variable domain, remainder taken from reference TRBV9 and TRBJ1-6, is DSGVTQTPKHLITATGQRVTLRCSPRSGDLSVYWYQQSLDQGLQFLIQYYNGEERAKGNILERFSAQQFPDLHSELNLSSLELGDSALYFCASSFRDSNSPLHFGNGTRLTVT.

The chain is built from TRBV5-6 and TRBJ2-2, with 15 bases lining up with TRBD2. This CDR3 comprises 17 residues. Germline values: CDR1 SGHDT, CDR2 YYEEEE. Losses at the gene ends were 3 bases for V and 2 bases for J; bases not matched to a gene: 2. CDR3 loop: CASSWGLAGGNTGELFF. The CDR3 DNA reads as TGTGCCAGCAGCTGGGGACTAGCGGGGGGTAACACCGGGGAGCTGTTTTTT.

DNA for the CDR3: TGTGCCACCAGCAGAGATTTGGGGAGCTCTGGAAACACCATATATTTT. Its protein product is CATSRDLGSSGNTIYF. The gene calls are TRBV15 and TRBJ1-3; D unresolved. Germline V gives CDR1 LNHNV, CDR2 YYDKDF (reference sequence). The CDR3 is 16 residues long. V lost 0 bases to trimming and J lost 0 bases, with 9 bases between them.

This chain connects TRBV2 to TRBJ1-1, with D unclear. This CDR3 has 14 amino acids. The germline V gene encodes CDR1 SNHLY and CDR2 FYNNEI. V lost 4 bases to trimming and J lost 2 bases, with 11 bases between them. CDR3 sequence: CASSGTTSNTEAFF. The CDR3 DNA sequence: TGTGCCAGCAGTGGCACAACCTCAAACACTGAAGCTTTCTTT.

The chain links TRBV9 to TRBJ2-1, with TRBD2 identical over 8 bases. The germline V gene encodes CDR1 SGDLS and CDR2 YYNGEE. This CDR3 is 16 amino acids long. Trimming at V came to 0 bases and at J to 9 bases, leaving 11 bases not matched to a gene. This CDR3 reads CASSVGGTRELVEQFF. The DNA for the CDR3 is TGTGCCAGCAGCGTAGGGGGGACTAGGGAGCTCGTTGAGCAGTTCTTC.

The gene calls are TRBV29-1 and TRBJ2-7; weak D call: TRBD1 (6 bases). Germline CDR1 reads SQVTM; CDR2 reads ANQGSEA. The CDR3 has 13 residues. Trimming stripped 6 bases from V and 3 bases from J, with 15 bases between. The CDR3 DNA reads TGCAGCGTCCCCCGGGACAAGGTCTACGAGCAGTACTTC. Translation gives CSVPRDKVYEQYF.

With regard to this clone: The junction and the germline gene differ at one end; a read error may be behind it. The chain links TRBV7-7 to TRBJ2-2, with a weak D call TRBD1 (6 bases). CDR3 size: 12 residues. Germline CDR1 is SSHAT and CDR2 is FNYEAQ (reference sequence). CDR3 amino acids: CASSSGTGELFF. DNA of the CDR3: TGTGCTAGCAGCTCGGGGACAGGGGAGCTGTTTTTT.

The chain links TRBV6-6 to TRBJ1-2; the match to TRBD1 covers 7 bases. J was trimmed by 4 bases and V by 11 bases; bases with no gene match: 16. This CDR3 contains 15 residues. Germline values: CDR1 MNHNY, CDR2 SVGAGI (reference sequence). CDR3 loop: CASAGADRVTYGYTF. Here the CDR3 DNA reads TGTGCCTCGGCTGGGGCCGACAGGGTTACCTATGGCTACACCTTC.

The chain is built from TRBV7-6 and TRBJ2-3, with D possibly matching TRBD1 (6 bases). The CDR3 runs to 11 residues. V lost 9 bases, J lost 4 bases, and 8 bases lay in between. Germline values: CDR1 SGHVS, CDR2 FNYEAQ. The CDR3 sequence is CASKGADTQYF. CDR3 in DNA: TGTGCCAGTAAGGGGGCAGATACGCAGTATTTT.

The chain recombines TRBV10-2 with TRBJ2-7, with D perhaps matching TRBD2 (5 bases). CDR1 WSHSY and CDR2 SAAADI come from the germline V gene. The V end lost 0 bases, the J end lost 4 bases, and 16 bases lay between the germline ends. The CDR3 consists of 16 residues. In nucleotides, the CDR3 is TGCGCCAGCAGTGAGTCGAGGGCAAGGAGCCCGTACGAGCAGTACTTC. It specifies CASSESRARSPYEQYF.

The chain combines TRBV9 with TRBJ2-1; 7 nucleotides line up with TRBD2. This CDR3 comprises 12 residues. Germline CDR1 reads SGDLS; CDR2 reads YYNGEE. J gave up 9 bases and V 4 bases, and 4 bases lay outside the gene matches. This chain's CDR3 is CASSPGGVEQFF. Here the CDR3 DNA reads TGTGCCAGCAGCCCGGGGGGAGTTGAGCAGTTCTTC.

The chain recombines TRBV2 with TRBJ1-1, with D possibly being TRBD1 (6 bases). CDR1 and CDR2 from the germline V gene are SNHLY and FYNNEI. Trimming stripped 6 bases from V and 4 bases from J, with 15 bases between. This CDR3 contains 14 residues. The CDR3 spells CASREDSTGTEAFF. As DNA, the CDR3 is TGTGCCAGCAGGGAGGACAGCACCGGCACTGAAGCTTTCTTT. Full variable domain (rest looked up from reference TRBV2 and TRBJ1-1): EPEVTQTPSHQVTQMGQEVILRCVPISNHLYFYWYRQILGQKVEFLVSFYNNEISEKSEIFDDQFSVERPDGSNFTLKIRSTKLEDSAMYFCASREDSTGTEAFFGQGTRLTVV.

V is TRBV11-2 and J is TRBJ2-3; no firm D call. Per germline, CDR1 SGHAT and CDR2 FQNNGV. The germline V and J ends were trimmed by 5 bases and 3 bases, with 15 bases remaining between them. CDR3 length: 15 residues. DNA of the CDR3: TGTGCCAGCAGCCCCGTTATCCCCTCTACAGATACGCAGTATTTT. Translating gives CASSPVIPSTDTQYF.